One and the same sample provided the 22 T cell receptor beta chains below, sequenced in a study of T-cell memory formation after mild COVID-19. TCRdb reprocessed the 5' RACE reads with MiXCR, giving one entry per CDR3 protein. This table has around 510,000 distinct CDR3 sequences, about 20% appearing once. Sample: PBMCs or a T cell subset sorted from them (not recorded which). The receptor set was obtained from an adult woman who had mild COVID-19 (a few samples of this study predate the infection). Cell type and time point are not known.

This clonotype was recorded a few times. CDR3 protein: CASSGTSGIRTDTQYF. DNA for the CDR3: TGTGCCAGCTCCGGGACTAGCGGAATAAGAACAGATACGCAGTATTTT. The gene calls are TRBV9 and TRBJ2-3, with 11 bases fitting TRBD2. Germline CDR1 and CDR2: SGDLS and YYNGEE. Trimming cost V 7 bases and J 3 bases; bases outside gene matches: 10. The CDR3 length is 16 residues.

In DNA, the CDR3 is TGTGCCAGCAGCACCGGACAGGGCAAGACCCAGTACTTC. Amino acid sequence: CASSTGQGKTQYF. This chain links TRBV27 with TRBJ2-5; 8 bases match TRBD1. J gave up 6 bases and V 6 bases, and 6 bases lay outside the gene matches. This CDR3 region has 13 residues. CDR1 and CDR2 (germline): MNHEY, SMNVEV (reference sequence).

This clonotype was detected ten times or more. V gene TRBV4-1 combines with J gene TRBJ2-1; D gene uncertain. The CDR3 consists of 16 residues. Trimming pared 3 bases from V and 0 bases from J, leaving 12 bases between. Germline V gene sequence: CDR1 MGHRA, CDR2 YSYEKL. CDR3 sequence (DNA): TGCGCCAGCAGCCACCCCAGCGAGAGCTCCTACAATGAGCAGTTCTTC. Amino acids: CASSHPSESSYNEQFF.

This clonotype was observed a handful of times. The CDR3 sequence is CASSENVLAETQYF. CDR3 DNA: TGTGCCAGCAGTGAGAACGTCCTTGCGGAGACCCAGTACTTC. The genes are TRBV6-4 and TRBJ2-5; D is uncertain. V was clipped by 3 bases and J by 5 bases, with 13 bases between them. CDR3 size: 14 residues. Germline-derived CDR1 and CDR2 are MRHNA and SNTAGT.

This chain links TRBV9 with TRBJ2-3, with 9 bases lining up with TRBD2. The CDR3 sequence is 16 residues long. The J segment lost 6 bases and the V segment lost 1 base, leaving 9 bases of the junction unmatched. Germline V gene sequence: CDR1 SGDLS, CDR2 YYNGEE. DNA for the CDR3: TGTGCCAGCAGCGTACTAGCTAGCGGGGTTTCGGATACGCAGTATTTT. Translated: CASSVLASGVSDTQYF.

This clonotype has a handful of counts. The chain recombines TRBV6-6 with TRBJ1-2; no clear D gene. This CDR3 is 16 amino acids long. V was clipped by 4 bases and J by 8 bases, with 23 bases between them. The germline V gene encodes CDR1 MNHNY and CDR2 SVGAGI (reference sequence). The CDR3 nucleotides are TGTGCCAGCAGTTCCCTGCGGGAGACACGATCTCGAGGCTACACCTTC. This translates into CASSSLRETRSRGYTF.

V and J are TRBV20-1 and TRBJ2-7, with D perhaps TRBD2 (5 bases). The CDR3 has 11 residues. V lost 6 bases and J lost 4, with 10 bases in between. Germline lookup yields CDR1 DFQATT and CDR2 SNEGSKA (reference sequence). The CDR3: CSAKEVYEQYF. The DNA of the CDR3 is TGCAGTGCCAAGGAGGTGTACGAGCAGTACTTC.

This clonotype was detected a few times. As DNA, the CDR3 is TGTGCCAGCGGTTCAGTTTATAGCACAGATACGCAGTATTTT. Its translation: CASGSVYSTDTQYF. This chain uses TRBV9 with TRBJ2-3; D uncertain. Trimming left V 7 bases short and J 0 bases short, with 12 bases between. Germline CDR1 and CDR2: SGDLS and YYNGEE. The CDR3 has 14 amino acids. Together with reference TRBV9 and TRBJ2-3, the CDR3 gives the full variable domain: DSGVTQTPKHLITATGQRVTLRCSPRSGDLSVYWYQQSLDQGLQFLIQYYNGEERAKGNILERFSAQQFPDLHSELNLSSLELGDSALYFCASGSVYSTDTQYFGPGTRLTVL.

This clonotype appeared a few times. The chain uses TRBV6-2 or TRBV6-3 and TRBJ2-7; 7 bases fit TRBD2. Germline V CDR1 and CDR2: MNHEY, SVGEGT. The CDR3 spans 14 residues. The ends lost 2 bases at V and 0 bases at J; junction bases unmatched: 1. CDR3 DNA: TGTGCCAGCAGTTACAGGGAGGGCTCCTACGAGCAGTACTTC. Amino acid sequence: CASSYREGSYEQYF.

The chain has TRBV6-5 and TRBJ1-1; D is possibly TRBD1 (6 bases). Trimming removed 6 bases from V and 4 bases from J, with 18 bases in between. The CDR3 runs 15 residues. Germline loops: CDR1 MNHEY, CDR2 SVGAGI. CDR3 residues: CASRSKQGRGTEAFF. The CDR3 DNA reads TGTGCCAGCAGAAGTAAACAGGGAAGGGGCACTGAAGCTTTCTTT.

The chain is built from TRBV27 and TRBJ2-3, with D perhaps given as TRBD1 or TRBD2 (5 bases each). The CDR3 sequence is 14 residues long. The V gene's germline CDR1 is MNHEY and CDR2 SMNVEV (reference sequence). V was trimmed by 5 bases and J by 6 bases, leaving 15 bases between them. CDR3 in DNA: TGTGCCAGCAGTACTTCCGGGGCGTGGGATACGCAGTATTTT. It yields the protein CASSTSGAWDTQYF.

V usage is TRBV7-6 and J usage is TRBJ2-7; D possibly uses TRBD1 or TRBD2 (5 bases each). Between the trimmed V and J ends, which lost 0 bases and 4 bases, there was a span of 10 bases. Germline CDR1 and CDR2: SGHVS and FNYEAQ. The CDR3 totals 14 residues. The CDR3 is CASSLAAGGYEQYF. The CDR3 DNA sequence: TGTGCCAGCAGCTTAGCGGCTGGGGGTTACGAGCAGTACTTC.

A few counts support this clonotype. V usage is TRBV7-6 and J usage is TRBJ1-4; TRBD1 is a possible D gene (6 bases). Germline V gene sequence: CDR1 SGHVS, CDR2 FNYEAQ. The V gene lost 5 bases and the J gene lost 10 bases, with 17 bases spanning the gap. The CDR3 consists of 14 residues. CDR3 nucleotide sequence: TGTGCCAGCAGCCCCTCCGGGGGGCTTGTAAAACTGTTTTTT. Its translation is CASSPSGGLVKLFF.

This clonotype showed up just a few times. The chain employs TRBV9 and TRBJ2-7; 10 positions agree with TRBD1. J gave up 1 base and V 2 bases, and 15 bases lay outside the gene matches. From germline, CDR1 is SGDLS and CDR2 YYNGEE. The CDR3 is 19 residues long. The CDR3 here is CASSVGPGQGSQGSYEQYF. CDR3 coding DNA: TGTGCCAGCAGCGTCGGTCCGGGACAGGGGAGTCAAGGATCCTACGAGCAGTACTTC.

This chain links TRBV7-9 with TRBJ1-1; no definite D call. This CDR3 contains 15 residues. Looked up from germline, CDR1 is SEHNR and CDR2 is FQNEAQ (reference sequence). Deletions cut 6 bases from V and 3 bases from J, with 17 bases between. CDR3 sequence (DNA): TGTGCCAGCAGTAACTTTCTGTACGGGTACACTGAAGCTTTCTTT. It yields the protein CASSNFLYGYTEAFF.

Only a few counts were recorded for this clonotype. The genes are TRBV20-1 and TRBJ1-1, with D unresolved. CDR3 size: 17 residues. Per the germline V gene, CDR1 is DFQATT and CDR2 is SNEGSKA (reference sequence). V was shortened by 1 base and J by 4 bases, with 22 bases between the two germline ends. This CDR3 reads CSARVEHGLYDGTEAFF. CDR3 coding DNA: TGCAGTGCTAGAGTGGAGCACGGACTGTACGATGGCACTGAAGCTTTCTTT.

This sequence joins TRBV6-5 and TRBJ2-3; the D gene is possibly TRBD2 (7 bases). Germline CDR1 MNHEY, CDR2 SVGAGI. The CDR3 loop spans 15 amino acids. The ends were cut back, 6 bases at V and 3 bases at J, with 16 bases in the middle. This CDR3 is CASSRSRGATDTQYF. CDR3 nucleotides: TGTGCCAGCAGCCGATCTCGGGGGGCAACAGATACGCAGTATTTT.

The V gene is TRBV6-5, the J gene TRBJ1-3, with D unresolved. CDR1 and CDR2 (germline): MNHEY, SVGAGI. CDR3 length: 13 residues. V was cut by 0 bases and J by 4 bases, with 4 bases left in between. The CDR3 bases are TGTGCCAGCAGTTACTCGACCGGAAACACCATATATTTT. Amino acids: CASSYSTGNTIYF.

This chain connects TRBV4-1 to TRBJ2-1, with 7 bases matching TRBD1. This CDR3 region has 15 residues. Germline V lookup: CDR1 MGHRA, CDR2 YSYEKL. V was pared by 0 bases and J by 3 bases, with 2 bases of the junction left unmatched. The CDR3 coding sequence is TGCGCCAGCAGCCAAGAAGGGGGCCTCTACAATGAGCAGTTCTTC. Its translation is CASSQEGGLYNEQFF.

This clonotype was detected a few times. Germline and junction disagree at one end, which may indicate a read error. This chain links TRBV4-2 with TRBJ1-1, with TRBD1 as a possible D gene (5 bases). This CDR3 region has 14 residues. Germline assignment: CDR1 LGHNA and CDR2 YNFKEQ. DNA of the CDR3: TGTGCCAGCAGCCAAGATCTTATGGGGCGGACGGGAATCTTT. Translated, it gives CASSQDLMGRTGIF.

This clonotype was seen a handful of times. CDR3 protein: CASSYPGEETQYF. The CDR3 bases are TGTGCCAGCAGTTACCCAGGGGAAGAGACCCAGTACTTC. The rearrangement joins TRBV6-5 to TRBJ2-5, with D possibly being TRBD1 (6 bases). The CDR3 is 13 residues long. Looked up from germline, CDR1 is MNHEY and CDR2 is SVGAGI. The V gene lost 2 bases and the J gene lost 3 bases, with 7 bases spanning the gap.

The chain combines TRBV24-1 with TRBJ1-1; 7 bases match TRBD1. Germline V CDR1 and CDR2: KGHDR, SFDVKD. The CDR3 runs 15 residues. Losses at the gene ends were 3 bases for V and 2 bases for J; bases not matched to a gene: 5. CDR3 in amino acids: CATSDPRTGNTEAFF. DNA for the CDR3: TGTGCCACCAGTGATCCTCGGACAGGTAACACTGAAGCTTTCTTT.